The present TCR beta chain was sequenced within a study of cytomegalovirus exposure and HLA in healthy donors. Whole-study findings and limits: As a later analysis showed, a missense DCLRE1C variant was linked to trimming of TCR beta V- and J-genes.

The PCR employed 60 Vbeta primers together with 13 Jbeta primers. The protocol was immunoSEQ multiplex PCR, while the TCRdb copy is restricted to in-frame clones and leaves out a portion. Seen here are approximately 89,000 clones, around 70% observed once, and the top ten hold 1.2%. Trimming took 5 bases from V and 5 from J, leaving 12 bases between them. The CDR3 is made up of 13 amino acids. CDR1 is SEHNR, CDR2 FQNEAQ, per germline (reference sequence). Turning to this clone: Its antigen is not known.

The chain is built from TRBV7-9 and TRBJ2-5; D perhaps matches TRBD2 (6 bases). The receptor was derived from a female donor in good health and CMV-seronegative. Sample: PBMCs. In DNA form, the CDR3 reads TGTGCCAGCAGCCCCCCAGGGAGGGAGACCCAGTACTTC. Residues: CASSPPGRETQYF.